These 30 T cell receptor beta chains were all obtained from the same sample, sequenced in a study of blood T cell repertoires in COVID-19. Measured with immunoSEQ multiplex PCR; TCRdb has only the in-frame clones, and not every one. The top ten clones hold roughly 6.7% of a sample with some 120,000 clones, approximately 85% of them seen once. Sequenced sample: peripheral blood. These receptors were collected from a man older than 75 with active or convalescent COVID-19.

The chain joins TRBV2 to TRBJ2-2; D gene uncertain. The germline V gene has CDR1 SNHLY and CDR2 FYNNEI. Between the trimmed V and J ends, which lost 5 bases and 0 bases, there was a span of 7 bases. This CDR3 is 14 amino acids long. The chain's CDR3 is CASSTRTNTGELFF. In nucleotides, the CDR3 is TGTGCCAGCAGTACAAGAACGAACACCGGGGAGCTGTTTTTT.

The V gene is TRBV9, the J gene TRBJ2-1; maybe TRBD1 (6 bases). The CDR3 length is 16 residues. The V and J ends lost 0 bases and 1 base respectively, with 11 bases between them. Germline V CDR1 and CDR2: SGDLS, YYNGEE. The CDR3, as DNA: TGTGCCAGCAGCGTAGGAGGGACACCATCCTACAATGAGCAGTTCTTC. Its protein is CASSVGGTPSYNEQFF.

The V gene is TRBV5-1, the J gene TRBJ2-5; 9 bases are a match to TRBD1. V shed 0 bases, J shed 3 bases, and the junction held 3 bases outside the gene matches. The germline V gene encodes CDR1 SGHRS and CDR2 YFSETQ. The CDR3 consists of 15 residues. CDR3 bases: TGCGCCAGCAGCTTGGCCTGGACAGGGGAAGAGACCCAGTACTTC. It yields the protein CASSLAWTGEETQYF.

The V and J genes are TRBV30 and TRBJ1-5; the D is unclear. The CDR3 length is 14 residues. The V gene's germline CDR1 is GTSNPN and CDR2 SVGIG (reference sequence). The V end lost 3 bases, the J end lost 6 bases, and 15 bases lay between the germline ends. The CDR3 region is CAWSAAGRAQPQHF. CDR3 in DNA: TGTGCCTGGAGCGCCGCCGGGAGGGCTCAGCCCCAGCATTTT.

The J gene is TRBJ2-7, the V gene TRBV25-1; the D gene is possibly TRBD2 (6 bases). This CDR3 comprises 11 residues. Germline CDR1 is MGHDK and CDR2 is SYGVNS. Trimming pared 6 bases from V and 4 bases from J, leaving 7 bases between. The CDR3 nucleotides read TGTGCCAGCAGAGGGACTTACGAGCAGTACTTC. This sequence encodes CASRGTYEQYF.

V is TRBV7-2 and J is TRBJ2-3, with TRBD2 matching 8 bases. V shed 5 bases, J shed 10 bases, and the junction held 8 bases outside the gene matches. CDR1 and CDR2 from the germline V gene are SGHTA and FQGNSA. This CDR3 is 13 amino acids long. The CDR3 is CASSTAGGRSQYF. The CDR3 DNA follows: TGTGCCAGCAGCACCGCGGGGGGCCGGTCGCAGTATTTT.

This clone was recorded once. The chain employs TRBV29-1 and TRBJ2-1; a weak D match, TRBD1 (6 bases). This CDR3 region has 13 residues. The germline gives CDR1 SQVTM, CDR2 ANQGSEA. V was cut by 5 bases and J by 8 bases, with 16 bases left in between. The CDR3 loop is CSVTRTAMDEQFF. As DNA, the CDR3 is TGCAGCGTTACCCGGACAGCAATGGATGAGCAGTTCTTC.

The V call is TRBV12-5, the J call TRBJ2-2; 7 nucleotides match TRBD1. The V gene's germline CDR1 is LGHNT and CDR2 FRNRAP. V dropped 7 bases and J dropped 3; count of bases not matched to a gene: 8. The CDR3 runs 15 residues. The CDR3 sequence: CASAPRQGDTGELFF. The CDR3 nucleotides read TGTGCTAGTGCCCCTCGACAGGGTGACACCGGGGAGCTGTTTTTT.

The rearrangement joins TRBV29-1 to TRBJ2-7; 8 bases are shared with TRBD1. The CDR3 spans 13 residues. The V gene end was trimmed by 6 bases and the J gene end by 7 bases; junction bases not matched to a gene: 11. Germline values: CDR1 SQVTM, CDR2 ANQGSEA. The chain's CDR3 is CSVARTGSREQYF. Here the CDR3 DNA reads TGCAGCGTCGCGCGGACAGGGTCTCGGGAGCAGTACTTC.

The CDR3: CASSLTGDYYGYTF. Here the CDR3 DNA reads TGTGCCAGCAGCTTGACAGGGGACTACTATGGCTACACCTTC. V gene TRBV27 combines with J gene TRBJ1-2; the match to TRBD1 covers 8 bases. CDR3 length: 14 residues. J gave up 3 bases and V 6 bases, and 6 bases lay outside the gene matches. Per germline, CDR1 MNHEY and CDR2 SMNVEV (reference sequence).

The chain is built from TRBV7-2 and TRBJ1-5; 12 bases are a match to TRBD1. The germline gives CDR1 SGHTA, CDR2 FQGNSA. CDR3 size: 19 residues. The ends lost 1 base at V and 3 bases at J; junction bases unmatched: 10. This CDR3 is CASSLVGDRGLRANQPQHF. The CDR3 nucleotides read TGTGCCAGCAGCTTAGTAGGGGACAGGGGGCTTAGGGCCAATCAGCCCCAGCATTTT.

The chain recombines TRBV6-5 with TRBJ2-7; 8 nucleotides line up with TRBD2. The CDR3 is 15 amino acids. Germline V gene data show CDR1 as MNHEY and CDR2 as SVGAGI. V shed 7 bases and J 7 bases; nucleotides not matched to a gene: 15. CDR3 in amino acids: CASTILLAETVEQYF. For the CDR3, the DNA is TGTGCCAGCACCATATTACTAGCGGAGACGGTAGAGCAGTACTTC.

The chain recombines TRBV3-1 (or the pseudogene TRBV3-2) with TRBJ2-3; no definite D call. Trimming took off 4 bases at V and 4 bases at J, with 9 bases between the two ends. This CDR3 region has 13 residues. CDR1 is LGHDT, CDR2 YNNKEL, per germline (reference sequence). The CDR3 loop reads CASSPSNADTQYF. CDR3 nucleotides: TGTGCCAGCAGCCCGAGCAACGCAGATACGCAGTATTTT.

CDR3 residues: CASREQGMRWETQYF. The CDR3 region has the DNA TGTGCCAGCAGAGAACAGGGGATGAGGTGGGAGACCCAGTACTTC. V gene TRBV6-6 combines with J gene TRBJ2-5; 7 nucleotides align to TRBD1. CDR1 is MNHNY and CDR2 is SVGAGI in the germline V gene (reference sequence). The V segment lost 6 bases and the J segment 5 bases; nucleotides outside the gene matches: 12. This CDR3 has 15 residues.

The sample holds a few counts of this clone. The chain uses TRBV5-4 and TRBJ1-2, with TRBD1 as a possible D gene (5 bases). V lost 0 bases and J lost 2, with 11 bases in between. This CDR3 is built from 15 residues. Per the germline V gene, CDR1 is SGHNT and CDR2 is YYREEE (reference sequence). The CDR3: CASSLGGAQNYGYTF. CDR3 DNA sequence: TGTGCCAGCAGCTTGGGCGGGGCTCAAAACTATGGCTACACCTTC.

The V call is TRBV7-7, the J call TRBJ2-5; D perhaps matches TRBD1 (5 bases). This CDR3 has 13 residues. The germline V gene has CDR1 SSHAT and CDR2 FNYEAQ (reference sequence). V was shortened by 5 bases and J by 3 bases, with 10 bases between the two germline ends. The CDR3 DNA reads as TGTGCCAGCAGCCCGGACACCAAAGAGACCCAGTACTTC. Its translation: CASSPDTKETQYF.

The CDR3, as DNA: TGTGCCTGGAACCCTGGGGGGGAAAAACTGTTTTTT. Translation: CAWNPGGEKLFF. The chain recombines TRBV30 with TRBJ1-4; a weak D match, TRBD1 (5 bases). V was trimmed by 4 bases and J by 8 bases, leaving 11 bases between them. The CDR3 is 12 amino acids. Germline V gives CDR1 GTSNPN, CDR2 SVGIG (reference sequence). The complete variable domain, with remaining parts taken from reference TRBV30 and TRBJ1-4, reads SQTIHQWPATLVQPVGSPLSLECTVEGTSNPNLYWYRQAAGRGLQLLFYSVGIGQISSEVPQNLSASRPQDRQFILSSKKLLLSDSGFYLCAWNPGGEKLFFGSGTQLSVL.

The V and J genes are TRBV6-5 and TRBJ2-1; 7 bases match TRBD2. CDR3 size: 14 residues. Trimming at V came to 6 bases and at J to 9 bases, leaving 11 bases not matched to a gene. Germline CDR1 MNHEY, CDR2 SVGAGI. The CDR3 DNA is TGTGCCAGCAGCCACCGTTGGACTAGGGTTGAGCAGTTCTTC. Amino acids: CASSHRWTRVEQFF.

The sample holds a few counts of this clone. The rearrangement links TRBV4-1 to TRBJ2-1; TRBD2 aligns across 8 bases. This CDR3 contains 13 residues. The V gene end was trimmed by 6 bases and the J gene end by 9 bases; junction bases not matched to a gene: 7. From germline, CDR1 is MGHRA and CDR2 YSYEKL. Written as DNA, the CDR3 is TGCGCCAGCAGAAGCGGGAGTAAAGGTGAGCAGTTCTTC. Amino acid sequence: CASRSGSKGEQFF.

V usage is TRBV5-1 and J usage is TRBJ2-5; 9 bases match TRBD2. Trimming took 4 bases from V and 5 from J; bases not matched to a gene: 9. CDR3 length equals 15 residues. Germline CDR1 and CDR2: SGHRS and YFSETQ. CDR3 DNA sequence: TGCGCCAGCAGCCCCGGGACTAGCCGGATGGAGACCCAGTACTTC. Residues: CASSPGTSRMETQYF.

The chain carries TRBV12-5 and TRBJ2-1, with a possible D match to TRBD1 (5 bases). The ends were cut back, 4 bases at V and 7 bases at J, with 20 bases in the middle. CDR1 LGHNT and CDR2 FRNRAP come from the germline V gene. This CDR3 is built from 16 residues. The CDR3 here is CASGSPDSADLNEQFF. The DNA of the CDR3 is TGTGCTAGTGGTTCCCCTGACAGTGCCGACCTTAATGAGCAGTTCTTC. Looking up the rest from reference TRBV12-5 and TRBJ2-1 gives the full variable domain: DARVTQTPRHKVTEMGQEVTMRCQPILGHNTVFWYRQTMMQGLELLAYFRNRAPLDDSGMPKDRFSAEMPDATLATLKIQPSEPRDSAVYFCASGSPDSADLNEQFFGPGTRLTVL.

The chain has TRBV7-3 and TRBJ1-3, with 7 bases fitting TRBD1. The germline V gene encodes CDR1 SGHTA and CDR2 FQGTGA. The ends lost 7 bases at V and 0 bases at J; junction bases unmatched: 9. This CDR3 contains 16 residues. The chain's CDR3 is CASTKKTGDSGNTIYF. Here the CDR3 DNA reads TGTGCCAGCACCAAGAAAACAGGGGACTCTGGAAACACCATATATTTT.

The chain uses TRBV19 and TRBJ2-7, with 8 bases aligning to TRBD1. J was trimmed by 4 bases and V by 8 bases; bases with no gene match: 13. Looked up from germline, CDR1 is LNHDA and CDR2 is SQIVND (reference sequence). The CDR3 spans 15 residues. CDR3 sequence reads: CASAFGSGGIYEQYF. Written as DNA, the CDR3 is TGTGCCAGTGCCTTCGGTTCAGGGGGCATTTACGAGCAGTACTTC.

This clone showed up just once. The V and J genes are TRBV7-9 and TRBJ2-1; 7 positions match TRBD2. The CDR3 sequence is 13 residues long. Germline trimming cut 5 bases from V and 8 bases from J; bases unmatched to any gene: 6. Germline V gives CDR1 SEHNR, CDR2 FQNEAQ (reference sequence). The CDR3: CASSPRLAHEQFF. Written as DNA, the CDR3 is TGTGCCAGCAGCCCTAGACTAGCTCATGAGCAGTTCTTC.

CDR3 loop: CASSRLAQETQYF. The CDR3 DNA is TGTGCCAGCAGTCGACTAGCCCAAGAGACCCAGTACTTC. This chain joins TRBV6-2 or TRBV6-3 and TRBJ2-5; 7 positions match TRBD2. The V gene's germline CDR1 is MNHEY and CDR2 SVGEGT. The V segment lost 5 bases and the J segment 1 base; nucleotides outside the gene matches: 1. The CDR3 has 13 residues.

The chain joins TRBV18 to TRBJ2-1, with D maybe TRBD2 (6 bases). Germline CDR1 KGHSH, CDR2 LQKENI. The CDR3 sequence is 17 residues long. V lost 2 bases and J 5 bases, leaving 19 bases between the germline ends. CDR3 sequence reads: CASSPNILAGKDNEQFF. CDR3 coding DNA: TGTGCCAGCTCACCAAACATACTAGCTGGGAAGGACAATGAGCAGTTCTTC.

The chain carries TRBV10-3 and TRBJ1-5; D call uncertain. Germline V gene data show CDR1 as ENHRY and CDR2 as SYGVKD. This CDR3 region has 13 residues. V shed 8 bases and J shed 7 bases, with 15 bases lying between them. The DNA for the CDR3 is TGTGCCATCGGGTTGAAGGAGAGGCAGCCCCAGCATTTT. Translated: CAIGLKERQPQHF.

The CDR3 spells CASSEDMKETQYF. CDR3 bases: TGTGCCAGCAGTGAAGACATGAAAGAGACCCAGTACTTC. The chain carries TRBV6-1 and TRBJ2-5; D is undetermined. The CDR3 contains 13 residues. V was clipped by 1 base and J by 3 bases, with 6 bases between them. Germline lookup yields CDR1 MNHNS and CDR2 SASEGT.

The chain is built from TRBV5-1 and TRBJ1-2; 7 bases agree with TRBD1. The V gene end was trimmed by 5 bases and the J gene end by 4 bases; junction bases not matched to a gene: 11. The CDR3 is 15 residues long. Per germline, CDR1 SGHRS and CDR2 YFSETQ. The CDR3 DNA is TGCGCCAGCAGGAGACAGGGTTCGAAAGTCTATGGCTACACCTTC. Encoded protein: CASRRQGSKVYGYTF.

The CDR3 loop reads CASSQFTQGVKYEQYF. The CDR3 nucleotides read TGTGCCAGCAGCCAATTTACTCAGGGGGTCAAGTACGAGCAGTACTTC. The chain uses TRBV16 and TRBJ2-7; 7 positions agree with TRBD1. The germline V gene encodes CDR1 KGHSY and CDR2 FQNENV. With V trimmed by 1 base and J by 4 bases, 10 bases remained unmatched. CDR3 length: 16 residues. The complete variable domain, with remaining parts taken from reference TRBV16 and TRBJ2-7, reads GEEVAQTPKHLVRGEGQKAKLYCAPIKGHSYVFWYQQVLKNEFKFLISFQNENVFDETGMPKERFSAKCLPNSPCSLEIQATKLEDSAVYFCASSQFTQGVKYEQYFGPGTRLTVT.